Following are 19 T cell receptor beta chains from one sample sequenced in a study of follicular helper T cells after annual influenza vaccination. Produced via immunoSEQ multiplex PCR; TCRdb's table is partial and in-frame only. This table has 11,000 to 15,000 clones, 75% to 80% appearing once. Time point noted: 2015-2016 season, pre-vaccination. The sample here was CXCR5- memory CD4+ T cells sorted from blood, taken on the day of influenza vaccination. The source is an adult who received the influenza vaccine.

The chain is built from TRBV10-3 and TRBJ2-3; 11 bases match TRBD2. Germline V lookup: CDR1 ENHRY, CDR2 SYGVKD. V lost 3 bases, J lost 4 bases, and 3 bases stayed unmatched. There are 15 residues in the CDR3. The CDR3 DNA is TGTGCCATCAGTGAAGTAGCGGGGGGGCCAGATACGCAGTATTTT. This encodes CAISEVAGGPDTQYF.

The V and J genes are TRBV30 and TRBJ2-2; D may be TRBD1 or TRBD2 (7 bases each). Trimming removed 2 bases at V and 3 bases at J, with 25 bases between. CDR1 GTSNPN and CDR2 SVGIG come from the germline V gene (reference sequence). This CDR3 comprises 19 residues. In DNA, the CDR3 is TGTGCCTGGAGTCGAAGAAACAGGGGAGGGAGATGGTACACCGGGGAGCTGTTTTTT. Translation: CAWSRRNRGGRWYTGELFF.

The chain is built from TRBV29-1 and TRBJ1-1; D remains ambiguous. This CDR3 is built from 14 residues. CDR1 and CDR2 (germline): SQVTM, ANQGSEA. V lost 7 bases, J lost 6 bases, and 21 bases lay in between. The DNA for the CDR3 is TGCAGCGCCCTAAGGGAGAGGGCTGGGTCTGAAGCTTTCTTT. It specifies CSALRERAGSEAFF.

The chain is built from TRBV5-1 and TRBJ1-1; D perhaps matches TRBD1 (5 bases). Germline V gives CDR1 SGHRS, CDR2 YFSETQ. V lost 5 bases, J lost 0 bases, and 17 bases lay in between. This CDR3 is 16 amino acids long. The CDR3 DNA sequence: TGCGCCAGCAGTCACTACGGGGCTGGTTTGAACACTGAAGCTTTCTTT. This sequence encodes CASSHYGAGLNTEAFF. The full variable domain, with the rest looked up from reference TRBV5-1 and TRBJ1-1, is KAGVTQTPRYLIKTRGQQVTLSCSPISGHRSVSWYQQTPGQGLQFLFEYFSETQRNKGNFPGRFSGRQFSNSRSEMNVSTLELGDSALYLCASSHYGAGLNTEAFFGQGTRLTVV.

The DNA for the CDR3 is TGCAGTGCTAGGACCATGGGCTACACCTTC. Residues: CSARTMGYTF. The chain links TRBV20-1 to TRBJ1-2; unclear D gene. Trimming took 3 bases from V and 8 from J, leaving 7 bases between them. This CDR3 is built from 10 residues. Germline V gives CDR1 DFQATT, CDR2 SNEGSKA (reference sequence).

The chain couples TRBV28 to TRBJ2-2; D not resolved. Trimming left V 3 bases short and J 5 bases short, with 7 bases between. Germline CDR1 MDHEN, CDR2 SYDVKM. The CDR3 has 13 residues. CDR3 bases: TGTGCCAGCAGTTTTCCGGTAACCGGGGAGCTGTTTTTT. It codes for CASSFPVTGELFF. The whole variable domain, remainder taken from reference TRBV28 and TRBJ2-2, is DVKVTQSSRYLVKRTGEKVFLECVQDMDHENMFWYRQDPGLGLRLIYFSYDVKMKEKGDIPEGYSVSREKKERFSLILESASTNQTSMYLCASSFPVTGELFFGEGSRLTVL.

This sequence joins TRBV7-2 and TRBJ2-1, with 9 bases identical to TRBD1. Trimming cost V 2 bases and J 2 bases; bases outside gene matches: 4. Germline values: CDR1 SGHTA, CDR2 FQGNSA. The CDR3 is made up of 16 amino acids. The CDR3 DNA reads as TGTGCCAGCAGCTTAAGGACAGGGGTTACCTACAATGAGCAGTTCTTC. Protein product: CASSLRTGVTYNEQFF.

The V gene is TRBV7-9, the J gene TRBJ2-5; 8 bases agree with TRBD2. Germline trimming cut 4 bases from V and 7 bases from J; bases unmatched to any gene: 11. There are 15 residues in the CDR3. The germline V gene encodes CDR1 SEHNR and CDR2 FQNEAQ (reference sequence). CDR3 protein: CASSSLGGGLVTQYF. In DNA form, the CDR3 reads TGTGCCAGCAGCTCCCTCGGGGGGGGCCTTGTGACCCAGTACTTC.

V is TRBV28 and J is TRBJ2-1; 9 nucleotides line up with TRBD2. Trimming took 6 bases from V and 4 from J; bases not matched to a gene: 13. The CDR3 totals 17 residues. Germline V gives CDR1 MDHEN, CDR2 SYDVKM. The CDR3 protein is CASRTIAGESTYNEQFF. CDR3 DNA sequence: TGTGCCAGCAGAACCATAGCGGGGGAAAGTACTTACAATGAGCAGTTCTTC. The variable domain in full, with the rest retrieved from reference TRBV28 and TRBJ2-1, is DVKVTQSSRYLVKRTGEKVFLECVQDMDHENMFWYRQDPGLGLRLIYFSYDVKMKEKGDIPEGYSVSREKKERFSLILESASTNQTSMYLCASRTIAGESTYNEQFFGPGTRLTVL.

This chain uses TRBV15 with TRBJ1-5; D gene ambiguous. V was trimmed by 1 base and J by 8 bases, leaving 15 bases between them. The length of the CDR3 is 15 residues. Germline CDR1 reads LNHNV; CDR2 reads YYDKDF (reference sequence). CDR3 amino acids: CATSRVPGAGEPQHF. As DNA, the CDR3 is TGTGCCACCAGCAGAGTACCGGGAGCTGGGGAGCCCCAGCATTTT.

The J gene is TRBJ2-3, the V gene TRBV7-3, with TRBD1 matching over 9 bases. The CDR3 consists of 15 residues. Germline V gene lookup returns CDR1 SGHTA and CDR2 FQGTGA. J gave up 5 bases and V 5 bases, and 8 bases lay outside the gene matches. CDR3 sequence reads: CASSPRTGAIDTQYF. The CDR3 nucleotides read TGTGCCAGCAGCCCCCGGACAGGGGCAATAGATACGCAGTATTTT.

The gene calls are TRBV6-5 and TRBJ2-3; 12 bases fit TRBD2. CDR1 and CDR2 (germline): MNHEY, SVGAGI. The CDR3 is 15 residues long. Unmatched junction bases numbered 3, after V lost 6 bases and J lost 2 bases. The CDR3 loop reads CASRRLAGDTDTQYF. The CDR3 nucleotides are TGTGCCAGCAGAAGACTAGCGGGGGACACAGATACGCAGTATTTT.

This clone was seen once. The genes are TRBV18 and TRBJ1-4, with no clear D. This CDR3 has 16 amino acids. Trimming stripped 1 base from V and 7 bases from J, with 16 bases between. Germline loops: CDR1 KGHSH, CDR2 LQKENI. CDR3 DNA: TGTGCCAGCTCACCACTCGCGGCCGGCAGTAGTGAAAAACTGTTTTTT. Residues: CASSPLAAGSSEKLFF.

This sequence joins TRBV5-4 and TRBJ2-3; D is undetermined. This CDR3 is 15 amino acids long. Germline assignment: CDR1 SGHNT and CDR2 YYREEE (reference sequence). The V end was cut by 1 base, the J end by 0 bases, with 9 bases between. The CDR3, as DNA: TGTGCCAGCAGCTTGAGGGCAGTCAGCACAGATACGCAGTATTTT. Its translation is CASSLRAVSTDTQYF. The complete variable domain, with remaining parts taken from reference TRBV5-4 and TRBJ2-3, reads ETGVTQSPTHLIKTRGQQVTLRCSSQSGHNTVSWYQQALGQGPQFIFQYYREEENGRGNFPPRFSGLQFPNYSSELNVNALELDDSALYLCASSLRAVSTDTQYFGPGTRLTVL.

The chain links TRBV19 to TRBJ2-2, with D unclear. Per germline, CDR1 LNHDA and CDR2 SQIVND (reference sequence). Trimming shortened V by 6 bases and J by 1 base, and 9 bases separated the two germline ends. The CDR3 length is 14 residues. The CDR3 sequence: CASRRLLNTGELFF. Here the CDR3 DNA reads TGTGCCAGTAGGAGGCTCTTGAACACCGGGGAGCTGTTTTTT.

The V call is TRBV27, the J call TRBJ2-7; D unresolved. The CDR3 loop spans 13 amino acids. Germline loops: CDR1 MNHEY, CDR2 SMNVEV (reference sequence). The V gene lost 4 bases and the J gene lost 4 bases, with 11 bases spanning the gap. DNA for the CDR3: TGTGCCAGCAGTTCCCCGCCTGGGTACGAGCAGTACTTC. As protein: CASSSPPGYEQYF.

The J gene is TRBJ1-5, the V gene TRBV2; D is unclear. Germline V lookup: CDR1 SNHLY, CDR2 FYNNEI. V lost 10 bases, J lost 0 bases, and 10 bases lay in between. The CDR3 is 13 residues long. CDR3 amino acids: CATKGYSNQPQHF. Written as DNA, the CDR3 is TGTGCCACCAAGGGTTATAGCAATCAGCCCCAGCATTTT.

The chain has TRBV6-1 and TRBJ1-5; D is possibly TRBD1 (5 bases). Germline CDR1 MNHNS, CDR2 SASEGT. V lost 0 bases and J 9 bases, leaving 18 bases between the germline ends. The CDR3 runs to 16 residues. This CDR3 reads CASSEAQQLGGRPQHF. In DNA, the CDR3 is TGTGCCAGCAGTGAAGCTCAACAGTTGGGGGGTCGGCCCCAGCATTTT.

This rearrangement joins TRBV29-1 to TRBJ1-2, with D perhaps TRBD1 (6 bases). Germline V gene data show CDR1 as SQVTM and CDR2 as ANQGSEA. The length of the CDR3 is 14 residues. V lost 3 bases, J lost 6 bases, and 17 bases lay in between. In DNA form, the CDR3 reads TGCAGCGTTGATAGTGGGGGCGAGAAAAATGGCTACACCTTC. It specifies CSVDSGGEKNGYTF.